This T cell receptor beta chain was profiled in a study of blood T cell repertoires in COVID-19. Study as a whole: COVID-19 samples, acute and convalescent, were from the United States, Italy and Spain. T cells, B-cell-depleted T cells, or PBMCs supplied cDNA or gDNA.

With V trimmed by 4 bases and J by 7 bases, 5 bases remained unmatched. Germline CDR1 SQVTM, CDR2 ANQGSEA. The length of the CDR3 is 12 residues. This table comes from immunoSEQ multiplex PCR, and its TCRdb copy is limited to in-frame clones, with some not included. The sample shows 150,000 to 200,000 clones, less than 90% of them seen only once. Sequencing was done on a sample of peripheral blood. The clonotype comes from a woman aged 55 to 70 with COVID-19, enrolled during active disease. The genes are TRBV29-1 and TRBJ1-2; 8 bases line up with TRBD1. CDR3 residues: CSVGPGGSGYTF. In DNA form, the CDR3 reads TGCAGCGTTGGCCCAGGGGGCTCTGGCTACACCTTC.